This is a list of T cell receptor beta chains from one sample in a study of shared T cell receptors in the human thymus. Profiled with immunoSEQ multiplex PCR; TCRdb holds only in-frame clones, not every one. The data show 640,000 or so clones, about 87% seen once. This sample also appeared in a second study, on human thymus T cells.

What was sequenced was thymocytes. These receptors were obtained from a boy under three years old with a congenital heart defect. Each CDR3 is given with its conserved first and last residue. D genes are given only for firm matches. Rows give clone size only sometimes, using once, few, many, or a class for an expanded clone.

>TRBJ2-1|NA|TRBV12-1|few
CASSFGLAHYNEQFF
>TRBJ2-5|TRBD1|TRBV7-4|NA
CASSSPTGGQETQYF
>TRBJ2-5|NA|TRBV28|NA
CASSLVRDKALPGTQYF
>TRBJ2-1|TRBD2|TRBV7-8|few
CASSQRTSGSYNEQFF
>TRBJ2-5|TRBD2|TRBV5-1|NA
CASRGAGRQETQYF
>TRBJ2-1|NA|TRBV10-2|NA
CASSDGEDSGSPLRQFF
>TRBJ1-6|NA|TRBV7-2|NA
CASSLELQTGHPNSPLHF
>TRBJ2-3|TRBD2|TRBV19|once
CASSMTAGGQNTQYF
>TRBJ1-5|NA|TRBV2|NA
CASSEVADNQPQHF
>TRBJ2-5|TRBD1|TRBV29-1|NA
CSVGIVEGQGQETQYF
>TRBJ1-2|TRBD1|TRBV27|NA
CASSSGQGRNYGYTF
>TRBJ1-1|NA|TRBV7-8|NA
CASSVTAGTEAFF
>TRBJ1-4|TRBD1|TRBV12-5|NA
CASGLGRDRVNEKLFF
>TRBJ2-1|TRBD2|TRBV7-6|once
CASSKERTSGRNEQFF
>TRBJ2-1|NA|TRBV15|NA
CATSRDKRLSYNEQFF
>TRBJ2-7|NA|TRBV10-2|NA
CASSPLRKGSYEQYF
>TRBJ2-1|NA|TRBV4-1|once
CASSPLPEGTYNEQFF
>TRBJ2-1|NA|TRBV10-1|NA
CASSVRSGEQFF
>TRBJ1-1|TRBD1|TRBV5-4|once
CASSLELGTVNTEAFF
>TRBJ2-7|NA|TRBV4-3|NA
CASSQGDSYEQYF
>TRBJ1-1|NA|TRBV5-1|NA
CASSSETGSATEAFF
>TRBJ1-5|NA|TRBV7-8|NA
CASSSSAQGNQPQHF
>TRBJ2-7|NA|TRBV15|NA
CATSRGERDTYEQYF
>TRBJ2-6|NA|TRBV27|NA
CASSLGIPGGLLSGANVLTF
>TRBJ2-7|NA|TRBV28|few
CASSGGDEQYF
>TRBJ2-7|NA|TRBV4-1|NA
CASSQGLRQINYEQYF
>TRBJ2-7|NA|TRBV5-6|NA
CASSLGQGGGYEQYF
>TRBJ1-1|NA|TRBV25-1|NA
CASSELSAVQEAFF
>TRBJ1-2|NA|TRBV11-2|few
CASSPPDGRNYGYTF
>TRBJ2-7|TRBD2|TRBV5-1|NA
CASSSSGTYEQYF
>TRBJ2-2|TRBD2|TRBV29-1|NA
CSVGTSSGPSGELFF
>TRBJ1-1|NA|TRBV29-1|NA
CSVVTGSSTEAFF
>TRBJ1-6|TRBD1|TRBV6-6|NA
CASSPWGQGENSPLHF
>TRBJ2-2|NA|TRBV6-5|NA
CASRNQGSGELFF
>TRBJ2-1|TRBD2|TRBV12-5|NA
CASGLVTRGGRYNEQFF
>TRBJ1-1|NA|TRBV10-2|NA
CASIGGNPRMNTEAFF
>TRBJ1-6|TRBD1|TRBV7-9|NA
CASSLGQGPDSPLHF
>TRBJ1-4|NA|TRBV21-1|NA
CASLGNSDRQINEKLFF
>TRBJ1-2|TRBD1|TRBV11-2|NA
CASSPLDRRYGYTF
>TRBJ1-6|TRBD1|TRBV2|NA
CASRHFYLSGQSSPLHF
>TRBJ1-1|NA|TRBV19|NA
CASSTGPGLYNTEAFF
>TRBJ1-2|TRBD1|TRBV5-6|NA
CASLDRGSPLGYTF
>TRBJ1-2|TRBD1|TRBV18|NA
CASSPPGQSYGYTF
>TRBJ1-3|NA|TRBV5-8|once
CASSLSKGAGNTIYF
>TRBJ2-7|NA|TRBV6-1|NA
CASSEGGHCSYEQYF
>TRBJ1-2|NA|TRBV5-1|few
CASSPSTDFYGYTF
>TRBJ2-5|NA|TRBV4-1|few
CASSQDRETQYF
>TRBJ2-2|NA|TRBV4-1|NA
CASSQEPSGGWSSNTGELFF
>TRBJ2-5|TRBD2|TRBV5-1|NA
CASSFLSSGGHLTETQYF